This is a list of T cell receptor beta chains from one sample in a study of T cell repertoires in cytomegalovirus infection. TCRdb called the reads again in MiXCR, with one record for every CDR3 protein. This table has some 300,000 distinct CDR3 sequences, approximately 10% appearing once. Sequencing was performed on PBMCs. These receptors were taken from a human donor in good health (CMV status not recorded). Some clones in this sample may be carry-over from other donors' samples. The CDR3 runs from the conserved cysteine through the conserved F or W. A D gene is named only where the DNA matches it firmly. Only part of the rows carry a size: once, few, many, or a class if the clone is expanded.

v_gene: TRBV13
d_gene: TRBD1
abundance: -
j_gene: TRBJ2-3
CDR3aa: CASSFSEGQGRSTDTQYF
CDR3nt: TGTGCCAGCAGCTTCTCGGAGGGACAGGGAAGGAGCACAGATACGCAGTATTTT

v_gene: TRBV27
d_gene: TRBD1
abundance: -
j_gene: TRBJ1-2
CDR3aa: CASRTGTAVGYTF
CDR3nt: TGTGCCAGCCGAACCGGGACAGCCGTTGGCTACACCTTC

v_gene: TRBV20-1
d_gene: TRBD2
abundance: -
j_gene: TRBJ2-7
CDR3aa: CSASQAGGLRYEQYF
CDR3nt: TGCAGTGCTAGCCAGGCGGGGGGCCTTCGTTACGAGCAGTACTTC

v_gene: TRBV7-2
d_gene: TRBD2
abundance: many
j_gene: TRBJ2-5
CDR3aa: CASSNGLAGLETQYF
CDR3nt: TGTGCCAGCAGCAATGGACTAGCGGGGTTAGAGACCCAGTACTTC

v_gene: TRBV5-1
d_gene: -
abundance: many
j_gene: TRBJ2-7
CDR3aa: CASSLSGRGRGEQYF
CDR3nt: TGCGCCAGCAGCTTGTCCGGTAGGGGCCGAGGCGAGCAGTACTTC

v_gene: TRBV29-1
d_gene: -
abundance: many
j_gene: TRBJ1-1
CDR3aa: CSVKGGNTEAFF
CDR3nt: TGCAGCGTCAAGGGGGGGAACACTGAAGCTTTCTTT

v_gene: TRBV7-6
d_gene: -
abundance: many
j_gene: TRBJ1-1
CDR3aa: CASSFDSTVMNTEAFF
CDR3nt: TGTGCCAGCAGCTTCGACTCAACAGTCATGAACACTGAAGCTTTCTTT

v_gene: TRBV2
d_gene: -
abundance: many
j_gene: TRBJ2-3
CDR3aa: CASRPPGQSRFAGGATDTQYF
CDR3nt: TGTGCCAGCAGACCACCGGGACAGTCCCGTTTCGCGGGGGGTGCTACAGATACGCAGTATTTT

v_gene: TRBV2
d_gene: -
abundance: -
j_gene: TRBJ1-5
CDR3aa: CASSKDANSNQPQHF
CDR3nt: TGTGCCAGTTCAAAGGACGCTAATAGCAATCAGCCCCAGCATTTT

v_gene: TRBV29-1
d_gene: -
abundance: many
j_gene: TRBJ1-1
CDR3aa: CSVGIDIDSPMNTEAFF
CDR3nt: TGCAGCGTTGGAATAGACATTGACAGTCCGATGAACACTGAAGCTTTCTTT

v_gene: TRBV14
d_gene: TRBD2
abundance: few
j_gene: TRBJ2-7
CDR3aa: CASSPWTSAPQFSYEQYF
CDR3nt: TGTGCCAGCAGCCCTTGGACTAGCGCTCCTCAGTTCTCCTACGAGCAGTACTTC

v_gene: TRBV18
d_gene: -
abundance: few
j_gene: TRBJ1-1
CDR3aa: CASSPQTSESTEAFF
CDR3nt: TGTGCCAGCTCACCCCAGACTAGCGAGAGCACTGAAGCTTTCTTT

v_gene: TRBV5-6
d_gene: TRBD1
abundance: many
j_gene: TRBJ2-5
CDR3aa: CASSATDRGQGETQYF
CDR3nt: TGTGCCAGCAGCGCGACTGACAGGGGGCAGGGGGAGACCCAGTACTTC

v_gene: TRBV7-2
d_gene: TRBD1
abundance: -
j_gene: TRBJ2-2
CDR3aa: CASSSRQGANPRHTGELFF
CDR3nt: TGTGCCAGCAGCTCTCGACAGGGGGCAAATCCTCGTCACACCGGGGAGCTGTTTTTT

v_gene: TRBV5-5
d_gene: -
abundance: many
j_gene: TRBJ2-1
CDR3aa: CASSLGTGLIAGSPYNEQFF
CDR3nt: TGTGCCAGCAGCTTGGGGACAGGGTTGATAGCGGGGAGCCCTTACAATGAGCAGTTCTTC

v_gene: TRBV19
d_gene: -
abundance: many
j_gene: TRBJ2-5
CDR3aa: CASSAGDETQYF
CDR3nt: TGTGCCAGTAGTGCAGGGGATGAGACCCAGTACTTC

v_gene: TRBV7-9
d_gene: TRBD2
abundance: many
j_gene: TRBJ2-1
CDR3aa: CASSLQRGGSDEQFF
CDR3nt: TGTGCCAGCAGCTTACAGCGGGGGGGCAGTGATGAGCAGTTCTTC

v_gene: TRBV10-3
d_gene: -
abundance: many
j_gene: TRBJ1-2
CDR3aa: CAISERAKQEGYTF
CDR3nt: TGTGCCATCAGTGAGCGCGCAAAACAGGAGGGCTACACCTTC

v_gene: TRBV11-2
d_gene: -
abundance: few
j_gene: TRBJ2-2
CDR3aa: CASSLVTANTGELFF
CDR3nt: TGTGCCAGCAGCTTAGTGACAGCGAACACCGGGGAGCTGTTTTTT

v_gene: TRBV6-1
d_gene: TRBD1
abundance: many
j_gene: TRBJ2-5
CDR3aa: CASSLGQVSSETQYF
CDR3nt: TGTGCCAGCAGCCTAGGACAGGTTTCGTCGGAGACCCAGTACTTC

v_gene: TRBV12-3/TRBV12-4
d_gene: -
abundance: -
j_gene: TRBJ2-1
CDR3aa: CASSSGQPYNEQFF
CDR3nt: TGTGCCAGCAGTTCAGGACAACCCTACAATGAGCAGTTCTTC

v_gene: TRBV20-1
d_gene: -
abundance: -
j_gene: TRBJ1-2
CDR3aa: CSAWTANYGYTF
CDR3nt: TGCAGTGCCTGGACAGCTAACTATGGCTACACCTTC

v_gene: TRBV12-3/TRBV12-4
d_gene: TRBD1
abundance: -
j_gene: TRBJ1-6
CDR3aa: CAGSLGPTGNSPLHF
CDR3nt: TGTGCCGGCAGCCTAGGTCCGACAGGGAATTCACCCCTCCACTTT

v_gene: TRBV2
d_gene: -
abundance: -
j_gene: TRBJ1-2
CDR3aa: CASSEGRILYGYTF
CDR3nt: TGTGCCAGCAGTGAAGGCAGAATACTCTATGGCTACACCTTC

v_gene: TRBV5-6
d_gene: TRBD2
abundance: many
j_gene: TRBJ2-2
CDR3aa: CASSSARLAGWNGELFF
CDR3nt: TGTGCCAGCAGCTCGGCGAGACTAGCGGGGTGGAACGGGGAGCTGTTTTTT

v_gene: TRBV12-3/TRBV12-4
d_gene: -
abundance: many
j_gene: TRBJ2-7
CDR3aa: CASSFDVLLLEQYF
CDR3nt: TGTGCCAGCAGTTTCGACGTTTTACTACTCGAGCAGTACTTC

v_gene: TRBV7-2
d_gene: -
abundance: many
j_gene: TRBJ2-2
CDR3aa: CASSLSPAFTGELFF
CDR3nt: TGTGCCAGCAGCTTATCTCCTGCTTTCACCGGGGAGCTGTTTTTT

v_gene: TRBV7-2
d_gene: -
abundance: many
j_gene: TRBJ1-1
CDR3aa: CASSPDGGRANTEAFF
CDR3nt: TGTGCCAGCAGCCCAGACGGCGGCAGAGCTAACACTGAAGCTTTCTTT

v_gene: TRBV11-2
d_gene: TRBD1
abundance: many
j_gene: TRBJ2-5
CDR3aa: CASSLGQGAQETQYF
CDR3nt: TGTGCCAGCAGCTTAGGCCAGGGGGCCCAAGAGACCCAGTACTTC

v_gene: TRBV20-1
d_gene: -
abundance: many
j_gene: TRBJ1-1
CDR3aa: CSAPSRPQANTEAFF
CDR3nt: TGCAGTGCTCCCTCCAGGCCACAAGCGAACACTGAAGCTTTCTTT

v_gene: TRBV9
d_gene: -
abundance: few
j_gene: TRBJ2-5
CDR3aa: CASSVGGKETQYF
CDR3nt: TGTGCCAGCAGCGTCGGGGGTAAAGAGACCCAGTACTTC

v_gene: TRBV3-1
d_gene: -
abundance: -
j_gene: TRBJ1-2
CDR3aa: CASSQSRPISNNYGYTF
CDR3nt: TGTGCCAGCAGCCAGAGCAGACCGATTTCAAATAACTATGGCTACACCTTC

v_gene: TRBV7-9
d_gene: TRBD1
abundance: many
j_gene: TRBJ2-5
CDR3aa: CASSRGQGFQETQYF
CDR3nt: TGTGCCAGCAGCAGAGGACAGGGTTTCCAAGAGACCCAGTACTTC

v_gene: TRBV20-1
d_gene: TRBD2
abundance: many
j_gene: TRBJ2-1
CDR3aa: CSASPGGGNEQFF
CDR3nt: TGCAGTGCTAGCCCGGGGGGAGGCAATGAGCAGTTCTTC

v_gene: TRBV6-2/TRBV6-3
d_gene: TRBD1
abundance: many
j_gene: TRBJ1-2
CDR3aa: CASSYSKRTGHYGYTF
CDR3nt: TGTGCCAGCAGTTACTCGAAAAGGACAGGACACTATGGCTACACCTTC

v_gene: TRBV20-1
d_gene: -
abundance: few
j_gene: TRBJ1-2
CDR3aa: CSATSRVGYTF
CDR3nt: TGCAGTGCAACTTCGCGGGTTGGCTACACCTTC

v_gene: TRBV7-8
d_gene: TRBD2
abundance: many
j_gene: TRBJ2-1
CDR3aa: CASSWTSGGTYNEQFF
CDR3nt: TGTGCCAGCAGCTGGACTAGCGGGGGGACCTACAATGAGCAGTTCTTC

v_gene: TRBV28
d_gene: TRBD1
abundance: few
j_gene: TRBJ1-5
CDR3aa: CASSLAGQGGNQPQHF
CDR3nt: TGTGCCAGCAGTTTAGCGGGACAGGGGGGCAATCAGCCCCAGCATTTT

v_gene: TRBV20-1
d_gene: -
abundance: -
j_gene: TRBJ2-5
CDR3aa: CSARAPRTGSQETQYF
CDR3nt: TGCAGTGCTAGAGCTCCCCGAACGGGGAGCCAAGAGACCCAGTACTTC

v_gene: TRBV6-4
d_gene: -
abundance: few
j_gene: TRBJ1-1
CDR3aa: CASSYDTLLNTEAFF
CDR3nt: TGTGCCAGCAGTTATGACACGCTACTGAACACTGAAGCTTTCTTT

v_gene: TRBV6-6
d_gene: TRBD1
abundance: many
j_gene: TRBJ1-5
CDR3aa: CASTKDRPYSNQPQHF
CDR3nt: TGTGCCAGCACCAAGGACAGGCCCTATAGCAATCAGCCCCAGCATTTT

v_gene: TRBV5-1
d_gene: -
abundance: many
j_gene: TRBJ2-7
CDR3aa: CASTTGHPSYEQYF
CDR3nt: TGCGCCAGCACAACGGGACATCCCTCCTACGAGCAGTACTTC

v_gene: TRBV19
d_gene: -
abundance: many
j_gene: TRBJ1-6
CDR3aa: CASSRRYNSPLHF
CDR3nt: TGTGCCAGTAGTCGACGGTATAATTCACCCCTCCACTTT

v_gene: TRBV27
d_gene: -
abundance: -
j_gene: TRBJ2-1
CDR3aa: CASSFLAGAPYNEQFF
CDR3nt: TGTGCCAGCAGCTTCTTGGCGGGGGCCCCCTACAATGAGCAGTTCTTC

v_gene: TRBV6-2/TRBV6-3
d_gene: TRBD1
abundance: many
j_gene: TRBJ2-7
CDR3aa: CASTLDQGALNEQYF
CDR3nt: TGTGCCAGCACCCTGGACCAGGGGGCTCTAAACGAGCAGTACTTC

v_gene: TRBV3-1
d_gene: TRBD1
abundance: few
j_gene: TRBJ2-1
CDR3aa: CASSPTGESYNEQFF
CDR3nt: TGTGCCAGCAGCCCGACAGGGGAGTCCTACAATGAGCAGTTCTTC

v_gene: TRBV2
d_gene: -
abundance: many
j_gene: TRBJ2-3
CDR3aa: CASSREASTDTQYF
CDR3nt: TGTGCCAGCAGTCGCGAGGCTAGCACAGATACGCAGTATTTT

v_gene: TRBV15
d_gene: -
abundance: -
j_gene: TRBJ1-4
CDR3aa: CATSRDLGDEKLFF
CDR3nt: TGTGCCACCAGCAGAGATTTGGGCGATGAAAAACTGTTTTTT